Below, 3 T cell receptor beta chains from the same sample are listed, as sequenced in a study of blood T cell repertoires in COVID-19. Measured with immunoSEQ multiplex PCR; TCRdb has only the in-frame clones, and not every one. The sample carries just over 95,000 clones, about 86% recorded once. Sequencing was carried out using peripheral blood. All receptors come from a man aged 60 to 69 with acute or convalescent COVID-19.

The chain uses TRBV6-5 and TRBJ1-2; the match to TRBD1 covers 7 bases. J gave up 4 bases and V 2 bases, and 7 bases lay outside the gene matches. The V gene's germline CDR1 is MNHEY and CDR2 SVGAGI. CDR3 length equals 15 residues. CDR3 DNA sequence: TGTGCCAGCAGTTACCGGAAGACAGGGTCCTATGGCTACACCTTC. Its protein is CASSYRKTGSYGYTF.

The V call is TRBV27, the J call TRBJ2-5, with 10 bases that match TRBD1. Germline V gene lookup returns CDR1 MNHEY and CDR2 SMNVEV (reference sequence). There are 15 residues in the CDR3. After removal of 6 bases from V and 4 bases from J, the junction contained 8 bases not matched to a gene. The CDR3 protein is CASRRQTGGPETQYF. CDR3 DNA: TGTGCCAGCAGGCGCCAGACAGGGGGCCCAGAGACCCAGTACTTC.

DNA for the CDR3: TGTGCCAGCAGCACGACAGGGGGCGGGTTTGGTACAGATACGCAGTATTTT. Amino acids: CASSTTGGGFGTDTQYF. The chain links TRBV13 to TRBJ2-3, with TRBD1 identical over 10 bases. V shed 5 bases, J shed 3 bases, and the junction held 11 bases outside the gene matches. Per germline, CDR1 PRHDT and CDR2 FYEKMQ (reference sequence). The CDR3 runs to 17 residues.